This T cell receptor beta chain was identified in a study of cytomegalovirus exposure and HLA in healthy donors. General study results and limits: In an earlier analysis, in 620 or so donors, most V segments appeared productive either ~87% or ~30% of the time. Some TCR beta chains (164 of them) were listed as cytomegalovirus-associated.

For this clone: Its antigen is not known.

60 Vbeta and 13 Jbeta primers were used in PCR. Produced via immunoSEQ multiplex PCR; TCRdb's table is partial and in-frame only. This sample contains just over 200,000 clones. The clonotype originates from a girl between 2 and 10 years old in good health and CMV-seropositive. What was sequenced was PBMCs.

Written as DNA, the CDR3 is TGTGCCAGCAGTACCGGGACAGGGGGCATGTCTACCGGGGAGCTGTTTTTT. Translated, it gives CASSTGTGGMSTGELFF. The V call is TRBV28, the J call TRBJ2-2, with 12 positions matching TRBD1. Germline loops: CDR1 MDHEN, CDR2 SYDVKM. V trimming: 5 bases; J trimming: 5 bases; junction bases outside the gene matches: 9. CDR3 length: 17 residues.